This TCR beta chain was captured in a study of metastatic and nonmetastatic thyroid tumors. Overall study results and limits: When malignant thyroid tumors were compared with benign nodules, TCR beta diversity was reportedly significantly higher in the malignant tumors. This held in both blood and tumor samples.

For this clone: The antigen remains undetermined.

As originally analysed: Between-group CDR3 differences, defined by clinicopathological status, yielded a distant-metastasis classifier for papillary thyroid cancer. Through MiXCR, TCRdb re-clonotyped the PCR reads. TCRdb assigned the V and J calls; the authors' analysis was not used. The sample yields about 4,000 clones, 34% seen once. CDR3 length equals 15 residues. Germline V gene data show CDR1 as MNHEY and CDR2 as SVGAGI. V dropped 2 bases and J dropped 7 bases, with 14 bases sitting between them. Patients were all untreated before their thyroid surgery. Sequenced sample: adjacent normal tissue. The chain has TRBV6-5 and TRBJ2-2, with a weak D call TRBD1 (5 bases). This clonotype originated in a female donor with papillary thyroid cancer or a benign thyroid nodule (not recorded which). Some clones in this sample may be carry-over from other donors' samples. The CDR3 region has the DNA TGTGCCAGCAGTTACCAGGTCAGGGAAGGCGGGGAGCTGTTTTTT. This gives the protein CASSYQVREGGELFF.